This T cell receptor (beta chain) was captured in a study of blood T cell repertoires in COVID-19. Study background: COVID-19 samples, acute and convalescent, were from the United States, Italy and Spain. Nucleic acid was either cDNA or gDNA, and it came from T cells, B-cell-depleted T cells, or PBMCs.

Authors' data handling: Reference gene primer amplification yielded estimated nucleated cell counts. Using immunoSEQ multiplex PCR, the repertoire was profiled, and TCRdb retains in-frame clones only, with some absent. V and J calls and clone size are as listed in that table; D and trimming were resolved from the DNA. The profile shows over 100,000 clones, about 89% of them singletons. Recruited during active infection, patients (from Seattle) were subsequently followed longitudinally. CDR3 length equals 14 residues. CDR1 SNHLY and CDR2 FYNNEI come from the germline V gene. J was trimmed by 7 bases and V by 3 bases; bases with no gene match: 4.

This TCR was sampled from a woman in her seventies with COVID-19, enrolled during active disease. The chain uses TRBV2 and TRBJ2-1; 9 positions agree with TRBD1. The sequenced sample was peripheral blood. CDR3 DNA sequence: TGTGCCAGCAGTGAGGGACAGGGTAAAAATGAGCAGTTCTTC. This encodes CASSEGQGKNEQFF.